These 3 T cell receptor beta chains were all obtained from the same sample, sequenced in a study of graft-versus-host responses after intestinal transplantation. Their specific antigens are unknown. Profiled with immunoSEQ multiplex PCR; TCRdb holds only in-frame clones, not every one. The sample holds approximately 130,000 clones, more than 80% seen once. The sample here was unstimulated CD4+ T cells sorted from spleen or lymph node cells, taken before intestinal transplant. These receptors came from a human donor who received an intestinal transplant.

CDR3 coding DNA: TGTGCCAGCAGCCAAGGAAATCCAGGCATATACGAGCAGTACTTC. Residues: CASSQGNPGIYEQYF. This sequence joins TRBV4-2 and TRBJ2-7, with D hard to call. Germline values: CDR1 LGHNA, CDR2 YNFKEQ. The CDR3 loop spans 15 amino acids. The V gene lost 1 base and the J gene lost 4 bases, with 14 bases spanning the gap.

The chain is built from TRBV2 and TRBJ1-1; 8 bases map to TRBD1. CDR1 is SNHLY, CDR2 FYNNEI, per germline. With 4 bases clipped from V and 3 bases from J, the junction kept 7 bases outside the gene matches. The CDR3 extends over 15 amino acids. As DNA, the CDR3 is TGTGCCAGCAGTGGATTGACAGGGGTTGACACTGAAGCTTTCTTT. It translates to CASSGLTGVDTEAFF. The whole variable domain, filled in from reference TRBV2 and TRBJ1-1, reads EPEVTQTPSHQVTQMGQEVILRCVPISNHLYFYWYRQILGQKVEFLVSFYNNEISEKSEIFDDQFSVERPDGSNFTLKIRSTKLEDSAMYFCASSGLTGVDTEAFFGQGTRLTVV.

The chain recombines TRBV30 with TRBJ2-7; TRBD1 is a possible D gene (5 bases). Germline V gene lookup returns CDR1 GTSNPN and CDR2 SVGIG (reference sequence). This CDR3 has 13 amino acids. V was shortened by 4 bases and J by 9 bases, with 19 bases between the two germline ends. The CDR3 is CAWTGPHQVGQYF. The CDR3 region has the DNA TGTGCCTGGACAGGGCCCCACCAGGTAGGGCAGTACTTC.